The 10 T cell receptor beta chains reported below all come from one sample, sequenced in a study of quantifying T cell responses using KT2 cells. The wider study: cDNA was made from DNase-treated RNA using alpha and beta constant primers.

An oligo carrying a UMI was ligated to the cDNA 3' end. An equimolar mix of RC1.1 and RC1.2 primed the beta chain across TRBC1 and TRBC2. TCRdb itself ran the UMI-ligation and nested PCR reads through MiXCR, one entry per CDR3 protein. The sample yields around 35,000 distinct CDR3 sequences, over 9% seen once. Input material: PBMCs spiked with cells of the T cell clone KT2. Receptor source: a human donor.

The rearrangement uses TRBV20-1 and TRBJ2-3, with a possible D match to TRBD2 (6 bases). V lost 0 bases and J lost 5, with 9 bases in between. In germline, CDR1 is DFQATT, CDR2 SNEGSKA (reference sequence). The CDR3 is 13 residues long. The CDR3 reads CSAREVGGDTQYF. The CDR3 coding sequence is TGCAGTGCTAGAGAGGTCGGGGGAGATACGCAGTATTTT.

At least ten counts were recorded for this clonotype. The chain recombines TRBV6-5 with TRBJ1-2; 7 nucleotides line up with TRBD1. The trim removed 4 bases at V and 7 bases at J, leaving 12 bases unmatched. This CDR3 region has 15 residues. Looked up from germline, CDR1 is MNHEY and CDR2 is SVGAGI. CDR3 in amino acids: CASSSSGGKLGGYTF. CDR3 DNA sequence: TGTGCCAGCAGTTCGTCAGGGGGTAAACTAGGTGGCTACACCTTC.

V usage is TRBV6-6 and J usage is TRBJ1-5; TRBD1 matches at 10 bases. There are 15 residues in the CDR3. Per the germline V gene, CDR1 is MNHNY and CDR2 is SVGAGI (reference sequence). V dropped 0 bases and J dropped 6; count of bases not matched to a gene: 2. The CDR3 nucleotides are TGTGCCAGCAGTTACTCTGACAGGGGGCCTCAGCCCCAGCATTTT. Its translation is CASSYSDRGPQPQHF.

Many counts were recorded for this clonotype. This sequence joins TRBV3-1 and TRBJ2-5, with a tentative D call TRBD2 (5 bases). CDR1 is LGHDT, CDR2 YNNKEL, per germline (reference sequence). The CDR3 contains 16 residues. V lost 6 bases and J lost 3, with 20 bases in between. The CDR3 nucleotides are TGTGCCAGCAGGCCTGCTTCTAGCCATTGGAAAGAGACCCAGTACTTC. It translates to CASRPASSHWKETQYF.

The V and J genes are TRBV6-1 and TRBJ1-1, with a tentative D call TRBD1 (6 bases). CDR1 MNHNS and CDR2 SASEGT come from the germline V gene. Trimming took 6 bases from V and 11 from J, leaving 16 bases between them. The CDR3 covers 12 residues. The CDR3 region is CASSGTGRDAFF. The CDR3, as DNA: TGTGCCAGCAGCGGAACAGGGCGGGACGCTTTCTTT.

This clonotype was counted at least ten times. The chain couples TRBV7-9 to TRBJ2-2, with D perhaps matching TRBD2 (6 bases). The germline CDR1 and CDR2 sequences are SEHNR and FQNEAQ (reference sequence). CDR3 length: 15 residues. Trimming removed 4 bases at V and 1 base at J, with 10 bases between. In DNA form, the CDR3 reads TGTGCCAGCAGCTCCCGACTAGTGAACACCGGGGAGCTGTTTTTT. Amino acid sequence: CASSSRLVNTGELFF. Looking up the rest from reference TRBV7-9 and TRBJ2-2 gives the full variable domain: DTGVSQNPRHKITKRGQNVTFRCDPISEHNRLYWYRQTLGQGPEFLTYFQNEAQLEKSRLLSDRFSAERPKGSFSTLEIQRTEQGDSAMYLCASSSRLVNTGELFFGEGSRLTVL.

J is TRBJ1-5 and V is TRBV7-6; 10 bases are a match to TRBD1. The germline V gene encodes CDR1 SGHVS and CDR2 FNYEAQ. The CDR3 runs 17 residues. CDR3 sequence: CNIVGTGAFYSNQPQHF. Written as DNA, the CDR3 is TGTAACATTGTGGGGACAGGGGCTTTTTATAGCAATCAGCCCCAGCATTTT.

The chain couples TRBV7-9 to TRBJ2-1, with 7 bases identical to TRBD1. Germline V CDR1 and CDR2: SEHNR, FQNEAQ (reference sequence). The CDR3 contains 16 residues. With 5 bases clipped from V and 2 bases from J, the junction kept 9 bases outside the gene matches. In nucleotides, the CDR3 is TGTGCCAGCAGCCTACGAGGGGGCCCAACCTACAATGAGCAGTTCTTC. Amino acids: CASSLRGGPTYNEQFF.

This clonotype appeared a few times. The genes are TRBV29-1 and TRBJ2-5; D call uncertain. The V gene's germline CDR1 is SQVTM and CDR2 ANQGSEA. The length of the CDR3 is 12 residues. Between the trimmed V and J ends, which lost 2 bases and 2 bases, there was a span of 6 bases. CDR3 amino acids: CSVEQVQETQYF. Here the CDR3 DNA reads TGCAGCGTTGAACAGGTGCAAGAGACCCAGTACTTC.

Details on this clonotype: Its ends do not fully match the called genes, so a read error is possible. The chain recombines TRBV4-2 with TRBJ2-2; the D gene is possibly TRBD1 (6 bases). CDR1 is LGHNA, CDR2 YNFKEQ, per germline. The CDR3 is made up of 17 amino acids. The CDR3 sequence is CASSQETGYANTGELSF. As DNA, the CDR3 is TGTGCCAGCAGCCAAGAGACAGGTTACGCGAACACCGGGGAGCTGTCTTTT.